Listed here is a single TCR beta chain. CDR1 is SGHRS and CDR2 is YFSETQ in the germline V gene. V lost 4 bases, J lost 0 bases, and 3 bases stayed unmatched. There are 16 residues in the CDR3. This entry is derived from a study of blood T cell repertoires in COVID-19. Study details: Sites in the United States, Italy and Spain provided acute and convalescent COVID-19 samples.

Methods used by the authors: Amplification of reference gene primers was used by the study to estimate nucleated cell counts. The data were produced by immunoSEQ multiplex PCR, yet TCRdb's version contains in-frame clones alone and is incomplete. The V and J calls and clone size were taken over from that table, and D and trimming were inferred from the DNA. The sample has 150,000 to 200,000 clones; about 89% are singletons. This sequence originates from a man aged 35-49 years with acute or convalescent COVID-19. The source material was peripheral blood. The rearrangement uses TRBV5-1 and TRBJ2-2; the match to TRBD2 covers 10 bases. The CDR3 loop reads CASSLAGAANTGELFF. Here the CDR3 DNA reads TGCGCCAGCAGCCTAGCGGGGGCGGCGAACACCGGGGAGCTGTTTTTT.